Reported below is one T cell receptor (beta chain). CDR3 size: 14 residues. Trimming stripped 2 bases from V and 2 bases from J, with 4 bases between. CDR1 is SGHAT and CDR2 is FQNNGV in the germline V gene. This table comes from immunoSEQ multiplex PCR, and its TCRdb copy is limited to in-frame clones, with some not included. Seen here are just over 80,000 clones, around 92% observed once, and the top ten hold around 5.4%. The entry originates in a study of control samples from healthy donors and cancer patients. Sequenced input: blood. This sequence joins TRBV11-2 and TRBJ2-6, with D unresolved. The TCR originated in a man aged 50 to 60 in good health. CDR3 residues: CASSLPPGANVLTF. As DNA, the CDR3 is TGTGCCAGCAGCTTACCTCCTGGGGCCAACGTCCTGACTTTC. Based on the CDR3 plus reference TRBV11-2 and TRBJ2-6, the full variable domain is EAGVAQSPRYKIIEKRQSVAFWCNPISGHATLYWYQQILGQGPKLLIQFQNNGVVDDSQLPKDRFSAERLKGVDSTLKIQPAKLEDSAVYLCASSLPPGANVLTFGAGSRLTVL.